This entry concerns a single T cell receptor beta chain. Antigen specificity is unknown. PCR amplification relied on 60 Vbeta primers (plus 13 Jbeta primers). Libraries were prepared by immunoSEQ multiplex PCR; TCRdb keeps only in-frame clonotypes and omits some of them. Of about 130,000 clones in the sample, approximately 72% were seen once. CDR1 WSHSY and CDR2 SAAADI come from the germline V gene. The CDR3 spans 16 residues. The trim removed 7 bases at V and 1 base at J, leaving 10 bases unmatched. The data belong to a study of cytomegalovirus exposure and HLA in healthy donors. On the study more broadly: An early data release held about 85 million unique TCRs from HLA-typed donors.

This donor had no CMV serostatus on record. Points from the study as a whole: Three chains tied to CMV proved CMV antigen-specific in vitro. Among immune exposure information, only CMV serostatus was available.

The V gene is TRBV10-2, the J gene TRBJ2-3, with TRBD1 matching over 8 bases. The sequencing input was PBMCs. This clonotype was obtained from a human donor in good health. The CDR3 sequence is CASTETPTGGTDTQYF. CDR3 DNA sequence: TGCGCCAGCACCGAGACCCCGACAGGGGGCACAGATACGCAGTATTTT.